This T cell receptor (beta chain) was identified during a study of blood T cell repertoires in COVID-19. This clone is a singleton in its sample. The CDR3 runs to 14 residues. J gave up 3 bases and V 9 bases, and 6 bases lay outside the gene matches. The germline gives CDR1 SNHLY, CDR2 FYNNEI. Method: immunoSEQ multiplex PCR; TCRdb's copy keeps in-frame clones and lacks some. In the table there are more than 200,000 clones, around nine tenths of which are singletons. The chain combines TRBV2 with TRBJ1-2; 11 bases are shared with TRBD1. The origin of this receptor is a woman in her twenties or thirties with acute COVID-19. Sample: PBMCs or T cells enriched from blood (not recorded which). The CDR3 DNA reads TGTGCCAGGAGCCCGGGACAGGGGGACTATGGCTACACCTTC. Translation: CARSPGQGDYGYTF. The full variable domain, completed using reference TRBV2 and TRBJ1-2, is EPEVTQTPSHQVTQMGQEVILRCVPISNHLYFYWYRQILGQKVEFLVSFYNNEISEKSEIFDDQFSVERPDGSNFTLKIRSTKLEDSAMYFCARSPGQGDYGYTFGSGTRLTVV.